This TCR beta chain was sequenced for a study of cytomegalovirus exposure and HLA in healthy donors. The table came from immunoSEQ multiplex PCR; TCRdb's copy has only in-frame clones and leaves some out. This table has under 80,000 clones, about 94% appearing once. Study-level results: CMV antigen specificity was confirmed in vitro for a few CMV-associated chains.

In this sample, this clone turned up once. Its antigen is as yet unknown. The germline V gene encodes CDR1 SGHRS and CDR2 YFSETQ. V lost 0 bases and J 6 bases, leaving 12 bases between the germline ends. The CDR3 covers 15 residues. Sequenced input: PBMCs. The chain has TRBV5-1 and TRBJ1-4; perhaps TRBD1 as D (6 bases). The sequence came from a woman between 18 and 29 years old in good health and CMV-seronegative. The CDR3 protein is CASSLEPGAYEKLFF. CDR3 nucleotides: TGCGCCAGCAGCTTGGAGCCAGGGGCGTATGAAAAACTGTTTTTT.